The present TCR beta chain was sequenced within a study of blood T cells in healthy people across ages. At the level of the study: Per two T cells, template switching captured roughly one barcoded beta molecule.

To note about this clonotype: Its specificity is not known. The junction shows a germline mismatch at one end, possibly a read error.

This CDR3 region has 19 residues. Germline V gives CDR1 MNHEY, CDR2 SVGEGT. Findings and caveats of the study: A roughly linear age-dependent decrease characterized TCR beta diversity per million T cells.

Together with a sample-barcoded 5' primer, a J-beta primer mix was included in a second PCR lasting 7 to 11 cycles. A single record per CDR3 protein comes from TCRdb applying MiXCR to the 5' RACE reads. This table has fewer than 2 million distinct CDR3 sequences, 30% to 40% appearing once. This chain links TRBV6-2 or TRBV6-3 with TRBJ2-1; 13 bases fit TRBD2. Sample: blood. The receptor comes from a human donor in good health. The CDR3 region is CTSSSMTSGGRSSYNEQFF. In DNA, the CDR3 is TGTACCAGCAGCTCCATGACTAGCGGGGGGCGCAGCTCCTACAATGAGCAGTTCTTC.